Following are 24 T cell receptor beta chains from one sample sequenced in a study of memory CD4+ T cells and cytomegalovirus serostatus. Single viable CD3+CD4+CD8-CD45RO+ cells were sorted as the memory CD4+ T cells. Sequencing used immunoSEQ multiplex PCR; TCRdb keeps in-frame clones, though not all of them. There are around 53,000 clones in the sample; more than 70% occur only once, and 1.5% to 2.5% lies in the top ten. Material for sequencing was memory CD4+ T cells from blood. Receptor source: an adult in good health and CMV-seropositive.

This chain uses TRBV29-1 with TRBJ1-2, with D unclear. The CDR3 covers 13 residues. Trimming pared 0 bases from V and 8 bases from J, leaving 13 bases between. Germline V gene data show CDR1 as SQVTM and CDR2 as ANQGSEA. The CDR3 reads CSVEDPFSQGYTF. The CDR3 region has the DNA TGCAGCGTTGAAGATCCGTTTTCTCAAGGCTACACCTTC.

The gene calls are TRBV4-3 and TRBJ2-6; possibly TRBD2 for D (6 bases). This CDR3 spans 15 amino acids. The germline CDR1 and CDR2 sequences are LGHNA and YSLEER. Trimming stripped 0 bases from V and 13 bases from J, with 16 bases between. In DNA form, the CDR3 reads TGCGCCAGCAGCCAAGATTTGGGCGGGGCACGGGTCCTGACTTTC. Residues: CASSQDLGGARVLTF.

The chain recombines TRBV11-3 with TRBJ2-3; D possibly uses TRBD1 or TRBD2 (5 bases each). CDR1 is SGHNT and CDR2 is YENEEA in the germline V gene. This CDR3 is 15 amino acids long. The V end lost 3 bases, the J end lost 2 bases, and 12 bases lay between the germline ends. In DNA form, the CDR3 reads TGTGCCAGCAGCTTCTATTCGGGGCTCACAGATACGCAGTATTTT. It specifies CASSFYSGLTDTQYF.

CDR3 amino acids: CASREWFSNQPQHF. CDR3 DNA sequence: TGTGCCAGCCGAGAGTGGTTTAGCAATCAGCCCCAGCATTTT. The chain is built from TRBV19 and TRBJ1-5; unclear D gene. V was pared by 9 bases and J by 0 bases, with 12 bases between. The CDR3 is 14 residues long. The germline V gene has CDR1 LNHDA and CDR2 SQIVND (reference sequence).

V gene TRBV6-1 combines with J gene TRBJ2-7, with D unresolved. Trimming pared 8 bases from V and 3 bases from J, leaving 11 bases between. The CDR3 covers 12 residues. The germline V gene has CDR1 MNHNS and CDR2 SASEGT. The CDR3 region has the DNA TGTGCCAGCGACAACACCGACTACGAGCAGTACTTC. Translated: CASDNTDYEQYF.

V and J are TRBV7-6 and TRBJ1-5; D gene ambiguous. Trimming shortened V by 1 base and J by 1 base, and 2 bases separated the two germline ends. The CDR3 covers 13 residues. Germline V gene lookup returns CDR1 SGHVS and CDR2 FNYEAQ. In DNA form, the CDR3 reads TGTGCCAGCAGCTTAGACAGCAATCAGCCCCAGCATTTT. Translated, it gives CASSLDSNQPQHF.

V is TRBV19 and J is TRBJ1-2, with D unclear. This CDR3 has 13 amino acids. Trimming cost V 5 bases and J 8 bases, with 15 bases left between them. CDR1 is LNHDA and CDR2 is SQIVND in the germline V gene (reference sequence). The DNA for the CDR3 is TGTGCCAGTAGTCCTGGACCCCGATCGGGCTACACCTTC. This encodes CASSPGPRSGYTF.

The J gene is TRBJ1-5, the V gene TRBV28; 9 bases fit TRBD1. CDR3 length: 18 amino acids. V dropped 5 bases and J dropped 2; count of bases not matched to a gene: 13. Germline loops: CDR1 MDHEN, CDR2 SYDVKM. The CDR3 loop is CASSPGTGSRLGNQPQHF. The CDR3 nucleotides are TGTGCCAGCAGTCCCGGGACAGGGTCACGCTTGGGCAATCAGCCCCAGCATTTT.

Points on this clone: The junction does not match germline at one end; this may be a read error. CDR3 amino acids: CASSLLGTGGEIAKNIQYF. CDR3 sequence (DNA): TGTGCTAGCAGCTTACTTGGGACAGGGGGCGAAATAGCCAAAAACATTCAGTACTTC. V and J are TRBV7-7 and TRBJ2-4; 12 bases are a match to TRBD1. This CDR3 comprises 19 residues. Germline lookup yields CDR1 SSHAT and CDR2 FNYEAQ (reference sequence).

V is TRBV5-1 and J is TRBJ1-1; D gene ambiguous. V was trimmed by 6 bases and J by 1 base, leaving 13 bases between them. This CDR3 has 14 amino acids. Germline values: CDR1 SGHRS, CDR2 YFSETQ. The CDR3 sequence is CASTTYGQNTEAFF. The CDR3 nucleotides read TGCGCCAGCACTACATACGGCCAGAACACTGAAGCTTTCTTT.

The CDR3 sequence: CASSEGYTGELFF. CDR3 bases: TGTGCCAGCAGTGAAGGATACACCGGGGAGCTGTTTTTT. The rearrangement joins TRBV2 to TRBJ2-2; no clear D gene. The germline gives CDR1 SNHLY, CDR2 FYNNEI. V shed 1 base and J shed 3 bases, with 3 bases lying between them. The CDR3 runs to 13 residues.

The V and J genes are TRBV4-2 and TRBJ2-3; TRBD2 matches at 8 bases. From germline, CDR1 is LGHNA and CDR2 YNFKEQ. Trimming took 0 bases from V and 0 from J; bases not matched to a gene: 26. The CDR3 loop spans 24 amino acids. CDR3 nucleotide sequence: TGTGCCAGCAGCCAAGATCCTTTTTTTAGGGGCGGGGGGTCGCCCTCCTCTAGCACAGATACGCAGTATTTT. Protein: CASSQDPFFRGGGSPSSSTDTQYF.

This clone was detected only a few times. This chain connects TRBV2 to TRBJ1-2; D unclear. Trimming left V 8 bases short and J 3 bases short, with 7 bases between. This CDR3 region has 11 residues. The germline V gene encodes CDR1 SNHLY and CDR2 FYNNEI. DNA for the CDR3: TGTGCCAGCGAACAGCACTATGGCTACACCTTC. Its protein is CASEQHYGYTF. Filled out from reference TRBV2 and TRBJ1-2, the complete variable domain reads EPEVTQTPSHQVTQMGQEVILRCVPISNHLYFYWYRQILGQKVEFLVSFYNNEISEKSEIFDDQFSVERPDGSNFTLKIRSTKLEDSAMYFCASEQHYGYTFGSGTRLTVV.

The J gene is TRBJ2-7, the V gene TRBV6-1; D is perhaps TRBD1 (5 bases). The CDR3 consists of 13 residues. Germline CDR1 reads MNHNS; CDR2 reads SASEGT. Written as DNA, the CDR3 is TGTGCCAGCAGTGACTATTTAGGGGTCCCAAAACTCGTC. Protein sequence: CASSDYLGVPKLV.

This clone turned up a few times. The chain is built from TRBV6-6 and TRBJ2-7, with D unresolved. The CDR3 spans 13 residues. V dropped 0 bases and J dropped 4 bases, with 7 bases sitting between them. The germline V gene has CDR1 MNHNY and CDR2 SVGAGI (reference sequence). The CDR3 nucleotides are TGTGCCAGCAGTTACTCGAGTGTTTACGAGCAGTACTTC. This sequence encodes CASSYSSVYEQYF.

The rearrangement joins TRBV15 to TRBJ2-1; no firm D call. This CDR3 spans 11 amino acids. V was shortened by 3 bases and J by 7 bases, with 4 bases between the two germline ends. Germline V lookup: CDR1 LNHNV, CDR2 YYDKDF (reference sequence). DNA of the CDR3: TGTGCCACCAGCAGGTGGAATGAGCAGTTCTTC. It yields the protein CATSRWNEQFF.

This chain uses TRBV7-3 with TRBJ2-1; perhaps TRBD2 as D (6 bases). Germline CDR1 is SGHTA and CDR2 is FQGTGA. This CDR3 contains 13 residues. With 2 bases removed from V and 8 bases from J, the gap between germline ends came to 10 bases. The CDR3 DNA reads as TGTGCCAGCAGCTTACACCGCGGGGATGAGCAGTTCTTC. Its translation: CASSLHRGDEQFF.

The rearrangement uses TRBV10-3 and TRBJ1-2; weak D call: TRBD1 (5 bases). The V gene lost 2 bases and the J gene lost 6 bases, with 13 bases spanning the gap. CDR1 ENHRY and CDR2 SYGVKD come from the germline V gene. The CDR3 runs to 14 residues. CDR3 bases: TGTGCCATCAGTGAGATAGGGACGCCTAATGGCTACACCTTC. Translating gives CAISEIGTPNGYTF.

The chain combines TRBV4-2 with TRBJ1-4, with TRBD1 matching over 11 bases. The CDR3 runs 18 residues. J lost 0 bases, V lost 1 base, and 4 bases had no gene match. Germline lookup yields CDR1 LGHNA and CDR2 YNFKEQ. CDR3 sequence reads: CASSQGPGQGATNEKLFF. CDR3 DNA sequence: TGTGCCAGCAGCCAAGGGCCGGGACAGGGGGCAACTAATGAAAAACTGTTTTTT.

This rearrangement joins TRBV5-1 to TRBJ2-5; 8 bases align to TRBD1. The germline CDR1 and CDR2 sequences are SGHRS and YFSETQ. J gave up 2 bases and V 3 bases, and 6 bases lay outside the gene matches. The CDR3 loop spans 15 amino acids. CDR3 loop: CASSWTGRYQETQYF. CDR3 DNA sequence: TGCGCCAGCAGCTGGACAGGGCGTTATCAAGAGACCCAGTACTTC.

This chain links TRBV7-2 with TRBJ2-7; no clear D. The CDR3 is 12 amino acids. V lost 2 bases to trimming and J lost 3 bases, with 5 bases between them. Germline assignment: CDR1 SGHTA and CDR2 FQGNSA. DNA for the CDR3: TGTGCCAGCAGCTTAAAAGGCTACGAGCAGTACTTC. This codes for CASSLKGYEQYF. The whole variable domain, filled in from reference TRBV7-2 and TRBJ2-7, reads GAGVSQSPSNKVTEKGKDVELRCDPISGHTALYWYRQSLGQGLEFLIYFQGNSAPDKSGLPSDRFSAERTGGSVSTLTIQRTQQEDSAVYLCASSLKGYEQYFGPGTRLTVT.

The chain recombines TRBV7-2 with TRBJ1-5; no clear D gene. CDR3 length equals 13 residues. V was trimmed by 0 bases and J by 6 bases, leaving 6 bases between them. Germline V lookup: CDR1 SGHTA, CDR2 FQGNSA. The CDR3 DNA is TGTGCCAGCAGCTTAGCGGAGATTCAGCCCCAGCATTTT. This codes for CASSLAEIQPQHF. The whole variable domain, remainder taken from reference TRBV7-2 and TRBJ1-5, is GAGVSQSPSNKVTEKGKDVELRCDPISGHTALYWYRQSLGQGLEFLIYFQGNSAPDKSGLPSDRFSAERTGGSVSTLTIQRTQQEDSAVYLCASSLAEIQPQHFGDGTRLSIL.

This chain connects TRBV7-2 to TRBJ2-3; 12 bases are a match to TRBD2. V was pared by 3 bases and J by 5 bases, with 6 bases of the junction left unmatched. The CDR3 is 16 residues long. Germline lookup yields CDR1 SGHTA and CDR2 FQGNSA. The CDR3 is CASSLASGRVVDTQYF. CDR3 sequence (DNA): TGTGCCAGCAGCTTGGCTAGCGGGAGGGTGGTAGATACGCAGTATTTT.

The chain joins TRBV4-2 to TRBJ2-1; unclear D gene. CDR3 length equals 13 residues. The V gene's germline CDR1 is LGHNA and CDR2 YNFKEQ. Trimming cost V 4 bases and J 4 bases, with 8 bases left between them. The CDR3 protein is CASSLRDYNEQFF. In DNA, the CDR3 is TGTGCCAGCAGCCTCAGAGATTACAATGAGCAGTTCTTC.